This is a list of T cell receptor beta chains from one sample in a study of blood T cell repertoires in COVID-19. Sequencing was performed with immunoSEQ multiplex PCR; in TCRdb, only in-frame clones are kept and a portion is missing. The sample lists more than 140,000 clones, just over 85% occurring once. Sequencing was done on a sample of peripheral blood. The receptors were gathered from a woman between 55 and 75 years old with acute or convalescent COVID-19. Each CDR3 is given with its conserved first and last residue. A D gene is named only where the DNA matches it firmly. Clone size, where shown, is once, few, many, or a class for clones that have expanded.

clone_size: few
v_call: TRBV11-3
j_call: TRBJ2-7
d_call: .
cdr3_nt: TGTGCCAGCAGCTCACTGTTTAGCTCCTACGAGCAGTACTTC
cdr3_aa: CASSSLFSSYEQYF

clone_size: once
v_call: TRBV18
j_call: TRBJ1-3
d_call: TRBD1
cdr3_nt: TGTGCCAGCTCACCCGGACAGGGGATCGGAAACACCATATATTTT
cdr3_aa: CASSPGQGIGNTIYF

clone_size: .
v_call: TRBV11-3
j_call: TRBJ1-2
d_call: .
cdr3_nt: TGTGCCAGCAGCTTAAAAGGGGCACAGAACTATGGCTACACCTTC
cdr3_aa: CASSLKGAQNYGYTF

clone_size: .
v_call: TRBV7-2
j_call: TRBJ2-2
d_call: .
cdr3_nt: TGTGCCAGCAGCTTAGGCCCTACAGGGTTAAGCGCCGGGGAGCTGTTTTTT
cdr3_aa: CASSLGPTGLSAGELFF

clone_size: .
v_call: TRBV11-2
j_call: TRBJ2-4
d_call: .
cdr3_nt: TGTGCCAGCAGCTTAGGGCCCAGCCGGGGCAAAAACATTCAGTACTTC
cdr3_aa: CASSLGPSRGKNIQYF

clone_size: .
v_call: TRBV27
j_call: TRBJ1-5
d_call: TRBD1
cdr3_nt: TGTGCCAGCAGTGACAGGGGCAGAGGGCAGCCCCAGCATTTT
cdr3_aa: CASSDRGRGQPQHF

clone_size: .
v_call: TRBV18
j_call: TRBJ1-3
d_call: TRBD1
cdr3_nt: TGTGCCAGCTCTCTCGGACAGGGGGTTACTGGAAACACCATATATTTT
cdr3_aa: CASSLGQGVTGNTIYF

clone_size: .
v_call: TRBV27
j_call: TRBJ1-2
d_call: .
cdr3_nt: TGTGCCAGCAGCACCAAAATAAAGGGGGACTATGGCTACACCTTC
cdr3_aa: CASSTKIKGDYGYTF

clone_size: once
v_call: TRBV6-6
j_call: TRBJ1-2
d_call: TRBD1
cdr3_nt: TGTGCCAGCAGTAAGAGACAGGGGTTTGACTACACCTTC
cdr3_aa: CASSKRQGFDYTF

clone_size: .
v_call: TRBV9
j_call: TRBJ2-3
d_call: TRBD1
cdr3_nt: TGTGCCAGCAGCGTAGCTACCGGAACCGGGACAGGGAGCACAGATACGCAGTATTTT
cdr3_aa: CASSVATGTGTGSTDTQYF

clone_size: .
v_call: TRBV18
j_call: TRBJ2-4
d_call: TRBD1
cdr3_nt: TGTGCCAGCTCACCCCTGACAGGGGGTGTCAAAAACATTCAGTACTTC
cdr3_aa: CASSPLTGGVKNIQYF

clone_size: .
v_call: TRBV27
j_call: TRBJ2-2
d_call: .
cdr3_nt: TGTGCCAGCAGCCCGGCAGTGACTACAACGAACACCGGGGAGCTGTTTTTT
cdr3_aa: CASSPAVTTTNTGELFF

clone_size: .
v_call: TRBV7-2
j_call: TRBJ2-1
d_call: TRBD1
cdr3_nt: TGTGCCAGCTGGGACAGGGGGCCTTGGGGTGAGCAGTTCTTC
cdr3_aa: CASWDRGPWGEQFF

clone_size: .
v_call: TRBV15
j_call: TRBJ1-1
d_call: .
cdr3_nt: TGTGCCACCAGCAGAGATCAATGGAACACTGAAGCTTTCTTT
cdr3_aa: CATSRDQWNTEAFF

clone_size: .
v_call: TRBV9
j_call: TRBJ2-2
d_call: TRBD1
cdr3_nt: TGTGCCAGCAGTGACAGGGGTAGTAACACCGGGGAGCTGTTTTTT
cdr3_aa: CASSDRGSNTGELFF

clone_size: .
v_call: TRBV6-5
j_call: TRBJ1-1
d_call: .
cdr3_nt: TGTGCCAGCAAATTCTCCTCGGGGGGGAACACTGAAGCTTTCTTT
cdr3_aa: CASKFSSGGNTEAFF

clone_size: .
v_call: TRBV5-6
j_call: TRBJ2-3
d_call: .
cdr3_nt: TGTGCCAGCAGCTTGGGGGGGCGCCTCACAGATACGCAGTATTTT
cdr3_aa: CASSLGGRLTDTQYF

clone_size: .
v_call: TRBV5-4
j_call: TRBJ1-4
d_call: .
cdr3_nt: TGTGCCAGCAGCCCAGGGACACCCCGCCCTAATGAAAAACTGTTTTTT
cdr3_aa: CASSPGTPRPNEKLFF

clone_size: .
v_call: TRBV30
j_call: TRBJ1-1
d_call: TRBD1
cdr3_nt: TGTGCCTGGAGTGCCGGGACAGTAAACACTGAAGCTTTCTTT
cdr3_aa: CAWSAGTVNTEAFF

clone_size: .
v_call: TRBV5-4
j_call: TRBJ2-2
d_call: .
cdr3_nt: TGTGCCAGCAGCACCCCGGGGACCGGGGAGCTGTTTTTT
cdr3_aa: CASSTPGTGELFF

clone_size: .
v_call: TRBV7-6
j_call: TRBJ2-1
d_call: TRBD2
cdr3_nt: TGTGCCAGCAGCTTATTGCTAGCGGGGGGATATAGTGAGCAGTTCTTC
cdr3_aa: CASSLLLAGGYSEQFF

clone_size: .
v_call: TRBV5-4
j_call: TRBJ2-1
d_call: .
cdr3_nt: TGTGCCAGCAGCTTGTACGGAGGGACCAATGAGCAGTTCTTC
cdr3_aa: CASSLYGGTNEQFF

clone_size: .
v_call: TRBV28
j_call: TRBJ2-7
d_call: TRBD2
cdr3_nt: TGTGCCAGCCAAGCGGGGCCGGCCTACGAGCAGTACTTC
cdr3_aa: CASQAGPAYEQYF

clone_size: .
v_call: TRBV10-3
j_call: TRBJ2-5
d_call: .
cdr3_nt: TGTGCCACCGCGCCCTCCCAAGAGACCCAGTACTTC
cdr3_aa: CATAPSQETQYF

clone_size: once
v_call: TRBV7-7
j_call: TRBJ2-2
d_call: .
cdr3_nt: TGTGCTAGCAGCCACATCGGACCCAGGGCGGACACCGGGGAGCTGTTTTTT
cdr3_aa: CASSHIGPRADTGELFF

clone_size: few
v_call: TRBV4-3
j_call: TRBJ2-7
d_call: TRBD1
cdr3_nt: TGCGCCAGCAGCCAAGTCTCGGGACAGGGGGGATACGAGCAGTACTTC
cdr3_aa: CASSQVSGQGGYEQYF

clone_size: .
v_call: TRBV24-1
j_call: TRBJ2-3
d_call: .
cdr3_nt: TGTGCCACCAGTGATCAGGATACAGTTTACACAGATACGCAGTATTTT
cdr3_aa: CATSDQDTVYTDTQYF

clone_size: .
v_call: TRBV24-1
j_call: TRBJ2-3
d_call: .
cdr3_nt: TGTGCCACCAGTGATTTGGGGCGGGTAGGCACAGATACGCAGTATTTT
cdr3_aa: CATSDLGRVGTDTQYF

clone_size: .
v_call: TRBV7-9
j_call: TRBJ1-5
d_call: TRBD1
cdr3_nt: TGTGCCAGCAGCTCATTGACAGGGGACTATAGCAATCAGCCCCAGCATTTT
cdr3_aa: CASSSLTGDYSNQPQHF

clone_size: .
v_call: TRBV6-5
j_call: TRBJ1-6
d_call: .
cdr3_nt: TGTGCCAGCACCCCGGGAGGGATCGATAATTCACCCCTCCACTTT
cdr3_aa: CASTPGGIDNSPLHF

clone_size: .
v_call: TRBV7-2
j_call: TRBJ2-5
d_call: TRBD2
cdr3_nt: TGTGCCAGCAGCTTAGGAGGAGCGGGGGGGCGTGAGACCCAGTACTTC
cdr3_aa: CASSLGGAGGRETQYF

clone_size: .
v_call: TRBV5-6
j_call: TRBJ2-7
d_call: TRBD2
cdr3_nt: TGTGCCAGCAGCTTGGCTGAACTAGCGGGGGCCTACGAGCAGTACTTC
cdr3_aa: CASSLAELAGAYEQYF

clone_size: .
v_call: TRBV5-1
j_call: TRBJ2-1
d_call: TRBD2
cdr3_nt: TGCGCCAGCAGTCCCGGGACTAGCGGGGAGGGTGAGCAGTTCTTC
cdr3_aa: CASSPGTSGEGEQFF

clone_size: .
v_call: TRBV19
j_call: TRBJ1-1
d_call: .
cdr3_nt: TGTGCCAGTAGTATAGGGCAGGGAAACACTGAAGCTTTCTTT
cdr3_aa: CASSIGQGNTEAFF

clone_size: .
v_call: TRBV19
j_call: TRBJ2-7
d_call: .
cdr3_nt: TGTGCCAGTAGAGAGATGGCGGGTACTTACGAGCAGTACTTC
cdr3_aa: CASREMAGTYEQYF

clone_size: .
v_call: TRBV7-9
j_call: TRBJ2-5
d_call: .
cdr3_nt: TGTGCCAGCAGCCCCAGGACTGGCTTTGAGACCCAGTACTTC
cdr3_aa: CASSPRTGFETQYF

clone_size: .
v_call: TRBV7-2
j_call: TRBJ2-1
d_call: .
cdr3_nt: TGTGCCAGCAGCTTCACAGGACCCCCGACCTACAATGAGCAGTTCTTC
cdr3_aa: CASSFTGPPTYNEQFF

clone_size: .
v_call: TRBV9
j_call: TRBJ2-5
d_call: TRBD2
cdr3_nt: TGTGCCAGCAGCGTAGCAACTAGCGGGGGATTAATGTCCCAAGAGACCCAGTACTTC
cdr3_aa: CASSVATSGGLMSQETQYF

clone_size: few
v_call: TRBV6-5
j_call: TRBJ1-5
d_call: .
cdr3_nt: TGTGCCAGCAGTTACGACCGGCAGGGTGGTCAGCCCCAGCATTTT
cdr3_aa: CASSYDRQGGQPQHF

clone_size: .
v_call: TRBV27
j_call: TRBJ2-2
d_call: .
cdr3_nt: TGTGCCAGCAGTTTAAAGGGGTCGGGGGGCATACCCCCCGGGGAGCTGTTTTTT
cdr3_aa: CASSLKGSGGIPPGELFF

clone_size: .
v_call: TRBV7-2
j_call: TRBJ2-1
d_call: .
cdr3_nt: TGTGCCAGCAGCTTAGCCAGCACTAGCCATGTAGTCGAGCAGTTCTTC
cdr3_aa: CASSLASTSHVVEQFF

clone_size: .
v_call: TRBV4-3
j_call: TRBJ2-7
d_call: .
cdr3_nt: TGCGCCAGCAGCTTACGAACAACGGGAACGGGCTCCGAGCAGTACTTC
cdr3_aa: CASSLRTTGTGSEQYF

clone_size: once
v_call: TRBV5-6
j_call: TRBJ2-2
d_call: TRBD2
cdr3_nt: TGTGCCAGCAGATCCTACGGGGGGGACCCCAGCACCGGGGAGCTGTTTTTT
cdr3_aa: CASRSYGGDPSTGELFF

clone_size: .
v_call: TRBV20-1
j_call: TRBJ1-1
d_call: .
cdr3_nt: TGCAGTGCTAGTAAACAGGAGACTGAAGCTTTCTTT
cdr3_aa: CSASKQETEAFF

clone_size: .
v_call: TRBV7-8
j_call: TRBJ2-5
d_call: TRBD2
cdr3_nt: TGTGCCAGCAGCTTTCTAGCGGGGGTAGGGCAAGAGACCCAGTACTTC
cdr3_aa: CASSFLAGVGQETQYF

clone_size: few
v_call: TRBV5-1
j_call: TRBJ1-2
d_call: .
cdr3_nt: TGCGCCAGCAGCCGAGATGGGGCGAATGCTAACTATGGCTACACCTTC
cdr3_aa: CASSRDGANANYGYTF

clone_size: .
v_call: TRBV15
j_call: TRBJ2-7
d_call: TRBD1
cdr3_nt: TGTGCCACCAGCAGCTCTCTGACAGGGAGAAGGGGTAGGCCCTACGAGCAGTACTTC
cdr3_aa: CATSSSLTGRRGRPYEQYF

clone_size: once
v_call: TRBV7-9
j_call: TRBJ1-1
d_call: TRBD1
cdr3_nt: TGTGCCAGCAGGCCTCCGGGACAGGGGAACACTGAAGCTTTCTTT
cdr3_aa: CASRPPGQGNTEAFF

clone_size: .
v_call: TRBV9
j_call: TRBJ2-5
d_call: .
cdr3_nt: TGTGCCAGCAGCGCGACGGGGGAGACCCAGTACTTC
cdr3_aa: CASSATGETQYF

clone_size: .
v_call: TRBV6-6
j_call: TRBJ2-3
d_call: .
cdr3_nt: TGTGCCAGCAGTTATATTGGGGCTACAGATACGCAGTATTTT
cdr3_aa: CASSYIGATDTQYF

clone_size: .
v_call: TRBV10-3
j_call: TRBJ2-1
d_call: TRBD2
cdr3_nt: TGTGCCATCAGTGGGGAGGGAAGAAATTGTGAGCAGTTCTTC
cdr3_aa: CAISGEGRNCEQFF

clone_size: few
v_call: TRBV10-3
j_call: TRBJ2-3
d_call: TRBD2
cdr3_nt: TGTGCCATCAGTGACCTCCCGGGGGGGAGCGGGGACACAGATACGCAGTATTTT
cdr3_aa: CAISDLPGGSGDTDTQYF

clone_size: .
v_call: TRBV11-3
j_call: TRBJ2-2
d_call: TRBD1
cdr3_nt: TGTGCCAGCAGCAGTCTTCTCCAACGACAGGGGCGAGACACCGGGGAGCTGTTTTTT
cdr3_aa: CASSSLLQRQGRDTGELFF

clone_size: .
v_call: TRBV19
j_call: TRBJ1-2
d_call: .
cdr3_nt: TGTGCCAGTATCACTTGGGGGGGATATGGCTACACCTTC
cdr3_aa: CASITWGGYGYTF